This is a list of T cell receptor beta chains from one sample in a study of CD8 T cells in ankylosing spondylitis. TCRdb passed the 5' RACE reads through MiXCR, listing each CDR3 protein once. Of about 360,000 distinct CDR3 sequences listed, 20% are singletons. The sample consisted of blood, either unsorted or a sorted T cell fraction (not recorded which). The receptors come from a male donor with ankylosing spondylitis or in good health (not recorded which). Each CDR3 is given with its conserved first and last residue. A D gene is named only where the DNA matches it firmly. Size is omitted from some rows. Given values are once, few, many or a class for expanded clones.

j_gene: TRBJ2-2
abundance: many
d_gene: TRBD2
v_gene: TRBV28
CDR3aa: CASSLALGLADTGELFF
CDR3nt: TGTGCCAGCAGTTTAGCCCTCGGACTAGCGGACACCGGGGAGCTGTTTTTT

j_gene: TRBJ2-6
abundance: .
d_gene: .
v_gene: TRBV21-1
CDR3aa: CASKGAGPSSGANVLTF
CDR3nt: TGTGCCAGCAAGGGAGCGGGGCCCAGCTCTGGGGCCAACGTCCTGACTTTC

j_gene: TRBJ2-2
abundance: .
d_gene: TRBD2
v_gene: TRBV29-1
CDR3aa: CSAVLAGLNTGELFF
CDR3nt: TGCAGCGCCGTATTAGCGGGGCTTAACACCGGGGAGCTGTTTTTT

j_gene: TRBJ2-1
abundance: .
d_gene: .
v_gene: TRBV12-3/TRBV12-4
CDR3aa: CASRDSLQPPHNEQFF
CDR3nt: TGTGCCAGCAGGGACAGCCTACAGCCCCCCCACAATGAGCAGTTCTTC

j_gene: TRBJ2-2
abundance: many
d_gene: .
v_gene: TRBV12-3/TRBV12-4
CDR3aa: CASRSTTRLNTGELFF
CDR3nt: TGTGCCAGCAGGTCCACGACTAGACTAAACACCGGGGAGCTGTTTTTT

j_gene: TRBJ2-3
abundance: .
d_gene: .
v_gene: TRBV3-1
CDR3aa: CASSLLSGTQYF
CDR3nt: TGTGCCAGCAGCCTCCTATCGGGTACGCAGTATTTT

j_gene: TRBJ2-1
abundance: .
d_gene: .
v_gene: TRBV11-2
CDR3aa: CANSFPPNSYNEQFF
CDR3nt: TGTGCCAACAGCTTCCCCCCGAACTCCTACAATGAGCAGTTCTTC

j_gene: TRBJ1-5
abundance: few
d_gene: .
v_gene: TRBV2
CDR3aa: CASSDQGRAQPQHF
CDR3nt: TGTGCCAGCAGTGACCAGGGGAGAGCACAGCCCCAGCATTTT

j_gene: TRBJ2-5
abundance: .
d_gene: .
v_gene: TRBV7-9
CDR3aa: CASSLARGINEQETQYF
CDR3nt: TGTGCCAGCAGCTTAGCACGGGGGATCAACGAGCAAGAGACCCAGTACTTC

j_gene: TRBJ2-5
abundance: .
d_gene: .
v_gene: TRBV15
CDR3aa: CATSRFRASQETQYF
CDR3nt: TGTGCCACCAGCAGGTTTAGGGCTTCCCAAGAGACCCAGTACTTC

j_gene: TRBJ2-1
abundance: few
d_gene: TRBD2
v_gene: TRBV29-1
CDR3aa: CSVEWEGGWTYNEQFF
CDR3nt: TGCAGCGTTGAATGGGAGGGCGGCTGGACCTACAATGAGCAGTTCTTC

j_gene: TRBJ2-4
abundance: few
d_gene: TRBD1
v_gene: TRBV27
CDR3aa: CASSLGQGIKNIQYF
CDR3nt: TGTGCCAGCAGTTTGGGACAGGGGATCAAAAACATTCAGTACTTC

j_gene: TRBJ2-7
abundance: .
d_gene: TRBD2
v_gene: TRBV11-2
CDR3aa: CASSLVAFEGLAGEQYF
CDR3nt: TGTGCCAGCAGCTTAGTGGCATTTGAGGGACTAGCGGGGGAGCAGTACTTC

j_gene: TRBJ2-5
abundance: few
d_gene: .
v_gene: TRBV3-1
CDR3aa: CASSQTPRRDPETQYF
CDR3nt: TGTGCCAGCAGCCAAACCCCCCGACGGGACCCGGAGACCCAGTACTTC

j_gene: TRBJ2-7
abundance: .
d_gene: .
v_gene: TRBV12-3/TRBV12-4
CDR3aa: CASSFVRDTSYEQYF
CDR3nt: TGTGCCAGCAGTTTCGTCCGGGACACTTCCTACGAGCAGTACTTC

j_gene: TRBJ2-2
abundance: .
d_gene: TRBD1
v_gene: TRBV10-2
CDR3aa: CASSEIRDRSFGSNTGELFF
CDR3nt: TGCGCCAGCAGTGAAATTCGGGACAGATCCTTTGGCTCGAACACCGGGGAGCTGTTTTTT

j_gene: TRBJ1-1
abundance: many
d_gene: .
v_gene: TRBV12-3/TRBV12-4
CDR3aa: CASTLGNTEAFF
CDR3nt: TGTGCCAGCACCCTGGGGAACACTGAAGCTTTCTTT

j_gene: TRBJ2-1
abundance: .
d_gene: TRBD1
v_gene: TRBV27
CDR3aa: CASRLTGNYEQFF
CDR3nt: TGTGCCAGCAGACTGACAGGGAATTATGAGCAGTTCTTC

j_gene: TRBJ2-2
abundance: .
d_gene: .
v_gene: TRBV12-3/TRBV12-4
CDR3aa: CASTMGGFGELFF
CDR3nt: TGTGCCAGCACCATGGGGGGTTTCGGGGAGCTGTTTTTT

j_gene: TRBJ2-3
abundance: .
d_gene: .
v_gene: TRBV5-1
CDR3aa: CASSLVQGEADTQYF
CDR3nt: TGCGCCAGCAGCTTGGTTCAGGGAGAGGCAGATACGCAGTATTTT

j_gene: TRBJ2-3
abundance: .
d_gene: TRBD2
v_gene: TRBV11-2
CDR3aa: CASSSIAGEADTQYF
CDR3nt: TGTGCCAGCAGCTCAATAGCGGGGGAGGCAGATACGCAGTATTTT

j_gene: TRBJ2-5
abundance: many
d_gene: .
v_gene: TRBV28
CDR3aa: CASSFSGRETQYF
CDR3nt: TGTGCCAGCAGTTTCTCCGGAAGGGAGACCCAGTACTTC

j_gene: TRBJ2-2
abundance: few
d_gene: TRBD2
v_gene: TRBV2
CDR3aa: CAIGVAGTPNTGELFF
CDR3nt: TGTGCCATCGGGGTAGCGGGGACACCGAACACCGGGGAGCTGTTTTTT

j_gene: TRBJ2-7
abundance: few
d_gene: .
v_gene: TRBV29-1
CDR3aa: CSVLMAGYDYEQYF
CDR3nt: TGCAGCGTTCTAATGGCGGGGTATGACTACGAGCAGTACTTC

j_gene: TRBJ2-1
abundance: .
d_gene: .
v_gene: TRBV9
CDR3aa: CASSVEGGLMDEQFF
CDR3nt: TGTGCCAGCAGCGTAGAGGGGGGGCTTATGGATGAGCAGTTCTTC

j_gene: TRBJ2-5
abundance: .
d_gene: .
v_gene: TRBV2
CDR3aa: CASSPWRGAEETQYF
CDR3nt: TGTGCCAGCAGTCCGTGGAGGGGGGCCGAGGAGACCCAGTACTTC

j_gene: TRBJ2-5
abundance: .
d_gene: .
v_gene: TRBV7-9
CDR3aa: CASSLDYDIKETQYF
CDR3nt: TGTGCCAGCAGCTTAGATTATGACATTAAAGAGACCCAGTACTTC

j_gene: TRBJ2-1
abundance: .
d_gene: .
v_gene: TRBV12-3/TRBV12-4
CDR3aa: CASSLGEDEQFF
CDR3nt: TGTGCCAGCAGTTTAGGCGAGGATGAGCAGTTCTTC

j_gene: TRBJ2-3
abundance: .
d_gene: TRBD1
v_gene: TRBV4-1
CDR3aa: CASSRRDRASDTQYF
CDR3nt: TGCGCCAGCAGCCGCCGGGACAGGGCCTCAGATACGCAGTATTTT

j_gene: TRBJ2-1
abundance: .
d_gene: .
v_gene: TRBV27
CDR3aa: CASSLARGAEQFF
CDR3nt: TGTGCCAGCAGTTTGGCCAGGGGCGCTGAGCAGTTCTTC

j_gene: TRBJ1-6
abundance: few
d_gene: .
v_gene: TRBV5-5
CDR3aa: CASSLVDLNPLHF
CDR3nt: TGTGCCAGCAGCTTGGTGGACCTTAATCCCCTCCACTTT

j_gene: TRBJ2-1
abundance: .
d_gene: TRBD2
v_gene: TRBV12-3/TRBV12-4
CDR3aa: CASSLSAGGPYNEQFF
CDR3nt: TGTGCCAGCAGTCTTAGCGCGGGGGGGCCTTACAATGAGCAGTTCTTC

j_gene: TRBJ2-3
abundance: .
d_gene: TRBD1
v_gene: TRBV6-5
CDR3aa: CASSYGTDPSTDTQYF
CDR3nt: TGTGCCAGCAGTTACGGGACAGACCCTAGCACAGATACGCAGTATTTT

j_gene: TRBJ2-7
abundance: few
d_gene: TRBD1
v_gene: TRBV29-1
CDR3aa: CSVEEDRLHEQYF
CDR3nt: TGCAGCGTTGAGGAGGACAGGTTGCACGAGCAGTACTTC

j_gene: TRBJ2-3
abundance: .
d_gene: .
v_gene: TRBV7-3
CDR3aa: CASSLTLLSGDTQYF
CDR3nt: TGTGCCAGCAGCTTAACGTTATTGTCCGGAGATACGCAGTATTTT

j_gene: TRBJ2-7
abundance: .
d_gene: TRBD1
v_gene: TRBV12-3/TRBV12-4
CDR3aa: CASSEGAGYEQYF
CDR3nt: TGTGCCAGCAGTGAGGGGGCTGGGTACGAGCAGTACTTC

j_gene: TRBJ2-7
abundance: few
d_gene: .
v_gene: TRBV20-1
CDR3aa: CSPLSRQSYEQYF
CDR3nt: TGCAGCCCTTTATCCAGGCAGAGCTACGAGCAGTACTTC

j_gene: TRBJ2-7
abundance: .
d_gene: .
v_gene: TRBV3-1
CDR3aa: CASSPGTPSSYEQYF
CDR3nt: TGTGCCAGCAGCCCCGGGACACCAAGCTCCTACGAGCAGTACTTC

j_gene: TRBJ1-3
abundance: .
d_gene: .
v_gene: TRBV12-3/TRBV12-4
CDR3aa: CASRKGEKYTIYF
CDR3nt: TGTGCCAGCAGGAAAGGGGAAAAATACACCATATATTTT

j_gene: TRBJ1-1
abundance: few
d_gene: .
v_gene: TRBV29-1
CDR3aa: CSAHPGPRGEAFF
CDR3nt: TGCAGCGCACACCCGGGCCCCAGGGGTGAAGCTTTCTTT

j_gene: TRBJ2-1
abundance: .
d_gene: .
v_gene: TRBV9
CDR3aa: CASSVSGAVEQFF
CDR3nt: TGTGCCAGCAGCGTTTCGGGGGCGGTTGAGCAGTTCTTC